This paragraph reports one TCR beta chain. As yet, its antigen is unknown. Trimming took 6 bases from V and 0 from J, leaving 9 bases between them. Germline V gene data show CDR1 as MNHEY and CDR2 as SVGEGT. The CDR3 length is 14 residues. The cDNA 3' end received a ligated oligonucleotide with a UMI. First-round PCR used about 4 cycles and beta primers RC1.1 and RC1.2 covering TRBC1 and TRBC2. Via MiXCR, TCRdb re-called the UMI-ligation and nested PCR reads, giving one row per CDR3 protein. The sample holds over 40,000 distinct CDR3 sequences; roughly 11% are singletons and the top ten take 10%. The data were taken from a study of quantifying T cell responses using KT2 cells. On the study more broadly: TCR alpha and beta constant-region primers primed reverse transcription of RNA. Regarding the study as a whole: Even the lowest spike-in, about one KT2 cell per 100,000 PBMC, yielded detectable KT2 sequences.

KT2 cells were mixed with fixed PBMC numbers at varying ratios. Sequencing was carried out using PBMCs spiked with cells of the T cell clone KT2. The J gene is TRBJ2-1, the V gene TRBV6-2 or TRBV6-3, with TRBD2 as a possible D gene (6 bases). The receptor was derived from a human donor. The CDR3 region has the DNA TGTGCCAGCAGAGAGACTAGCTCCTACAATGAGCAGTTCTTC. Protein sequence: CASRETSSYNEQFF.